One and the same sample provided the 26 T cell receptor beta chains below, sequenced in a study of OX40 agonist ivuxolimab in advanced cancers. Libraries were prepared by immunoSEQ multiplex PCR; TCRdb keeps only in-frame clonotypes and omits some of them. The sample includes tens of thousands of clones, roughly 82% seen only once; the top ten take over 3.5%. The input for sequencing was CD4+ or CD8+ T cells sorted from blood, taken in a trial of the OX40 agonist ivuxolimab. These receptors came from an adult with an advanced solid tumor such as melanoma, head and neck, liver or kidney cancer.

This clone has only a few counts. The rearrangement joins TRBV5-1 to TRBJ2-2; D is perhaps TRBD1 (6 bases). The CDR3 covers 13 residues. Trimming stripped 5 bases from V and 2 bases from J, with 7 bases between. CDR1 is SGHRS, CDR2 YFSETQ, per germline. This CDR3 is CASRGQNTGELFF. As DNA, the CDR3 is TGCGCCAGCAGGGGACAAAACACCGGGGAGCTGTTTTTT.

The gene calls are TRBV11-2 and TRBJ1-3, with D maybe TRBD1 (6 bases). Germline CDR1 SGHAT, CDR2 FQNNGV. The CDR3 sequence is 16 residues long. Between the trimmed V and J ends, which lost 1 base and 1 base, there was a span of 11 bases. The CDR3 DNA reads as TGTGCCAGCAGCTTAGTTGGGGGGCGTTCTGGAAACACCATATATTTT. As protein: CASSLVGGRSGNTIYF.

V gene TRBV6-5 combines with J gene TRBJ2-5; 8 nucleotides agree with TRBD2. V lost 6 bases and J lost 7; bases outside the gene matches: 4. Germline values: CDR1 MNHEY, CDR2 SVGAGI. This CDR3 region has 12 residues. CDR3: CASSTLAGTQYF. The CDR3 DNA reads as TGTGCCAGCAGCACCCTAGCGGGGACCCAGTACTTC.

This clone was seen only a few times. The CDR3 DNA follows: TGTGCCAGCATGGACAGGGGTGGCCAGCCCCAGCATTTT. As protein: CASMDRGGQPQHF. V and J are TRBV28 and TRBJ1-5; 9 positions agree with TRBD1. With V trimmed by 7 bases and J by 7 bases, 5 bases remained unmatched. The CDR3 is 13 amino acids. Germline-derived CDR1 and CDR2 are MDHEN and SYDVKM.

The rearrangement links TRBV5-4 to TRBJ1-1; the D is unclear. Trimming cost V 2 bases and J 1 base, with 9 bases left between them. Per the germline V gene, CDR1 is SGHNT and CDR2 is YYREEE (reference sequence). The CDR3 is 14 residues long. CDR3 in amino acids: CASSFVTGNTEAFF. CDR3 sequence (DNA): TGTGCCAGCAGCTTTGTCACGGGGAACACTGAAGCTTTCTTT.

The sample holds a few counts of this clone. The V call is TRBV28, the J call TRBJ2-3; D is unclear. Trimming pared 2 bases from V and 0 bases from J, leaving 15 bases between. The CDR3 is made up of 17 amino acids. The germline gives CDR1 MDHEN, CDR2 SYDVKM. CDR3 amino acids: CASSLPLRLASTDTQYF. CDR3 nucleotide sequence: TGTGCCAGCAGTTTACCCCTTAGACTTGCTAGCACAGATACGCAGTATTTT.

V usage is TRBV6-5 and J usage is TRBJ2-3, with 12 bases matching TRBD2. CDR3 length equals 14 residues. Trimming removed 6 bases from V and 15 bases from J; junction bases left unmatched: 13. The germline CDR1 and CDR2 sequences are MNHEY and SVGAGI. CDR3 in DNA: TGTGCCAGCAGAGGACTAGCGGGGTCTCCGGGTTGTTATTTT. This sequence encodes CASRGLAGSPGCYF.

The chain carries TRBV27 and TRBJ2-7; D is possibly TRBD2 (6 bases). V was shortened by 5 bases and J by 0 bases, with 14 bases between the two germline ends. The CDR3 contains 15 residues. Germline loops: CDR1 MNHEY, CDR2 SMNVEV (reference sequence). CDR3 amino acids: CASSPQDGSSYEQYF. As DNA, the CDR3 is TGTGCCAGCAGTCCCCAGGACGGGAGCTCCTACGAGCAGTACTTC.

This chain links TRBV6-1 with TRBJ1-5; D is uncertain. V was pared by 8 bases and J by 5 bases, with 13 bases between. CDR3 length: 13 amino acids. CDR1 and CDR2 (germline): MNHNS, SASEGT. CDR3 amino acids: CASQFDLDQPQHF. The CDR3 DNA sequence: TGTGCCAGCCAGTTTGACTTGGATCAGCCCCAGCATTTT.

The V call is TRBV10-3, the J call TRBJ1-2, with 7 bases fitting TRBD1. The germline V gene encodes CDR1 ENHRY and CDR2 SYGVKD. Trimming took 4 bases from V and 5 from J; bases not matched to a gene: 16. The CDR3 loop spans 17 amino acids. CDR3 DNA: TGTGCCATCAGTGCACTCTCCCAAGGGCAGGGGGAGTATGGCTACACCTTC. This sequence encodes CAISALSQGQGEYGYTF.

This chain joins TRBV9 and TRBJ2-1; the match to TRBD1 covers 9 bases. There are 16 residues in the CDR3. Germline CDR1 SGDLS, CDR2 YYNGEE. V was pared by 2 bases and J by 2 bases, with 5 bases of the junction left unmatched. CDR3 protein: CASSVTGGSAYNEQFF. The CDR3 nucleotides are TGTGCCAGCAGCGTCACAGGGGGCTCCGCCTACAATGAGCAGTTCTTC. The full variable domain, with the rest looked up from reference TRBV9 and TRBJ2-1, is DSGVTQTPKHLITATGQRVTLRCSPRSGDLSVYWYQQSLDQGLQFLIQYYNGEERAKGNILERFSAQQFPDLHSELNLSSLELGDSALYFCASSVTGGSAYNEQFFGPGTRLTVL.

The rearrangement links TRBV2 to TRBJ2-2, with 11 bases lining up with TRBD1. Germline CDR1 and CDR2: SNHLY and FYNNEI. V was clipped by 5 bases and J by 0 bases; unmatched bases: 2. The length of the CDR3 is 16 residues. The CDR3 DNA sequence: TGTGCCAGCAGTCGGGACAGGGGGACGAACACCGGGGAGCTGTTTTTT. Protein product: CASSRDRGTNTGELFF.

This clone was seen only a few times. The CDR3 DNA reads as TGTGCCAGCAGCTACGTAGCGGGGCCCACAGATACGCAGTATTTT. Protein product: CASSYVAGPTDTQYF. The chain couples TRBV7-2 to TRBJ2-3, with TRBD2 matching 8 bases. Trimming at V came to 4 bases and at J to 2 bases, leaving 5 bases not matched to a gene. The CDR3 is 15 amino acids. CDR1 and CDR2 from the germline V gene are SGHTA and FQGNSA.

This chain joins TRBV13 and TRBJ2-5; the D gene is possibly TRBD1 (8 bases). Germline CDR1 PRHDT, CDR2 FYEKMQ (reference sequence). The CDR3 runs to 15 residues. Deletions cut 4 bases from V and 5 bases from J, with 17 bases between. CDR3 residues: CASSSQGARGETQYF. CDR3 DNA sequence: TGTGCCAGCAGCTCCCAGGGGGCGCGGGGGGAGACCCAGTACTTC.

The rearrangement joins TRBV7-9 to TRBJ2-7; 8 nucleotides line up with TRBD1. Germline V gives CDR1 SEHNR, CDR2 FQNEAQ (reference sequence). V lost 5 bases, J lost 6 bases, and 9 bases stayed unmatched. CDR3 size: 14 residues. The CDR3: CASSRFRGRGEQYF. CDR3 nucleotide sequence: TGTGCCAGCAGCAGATTCAGGGGGCGAGGCGAGCAGTACTTC. The whole variable domain, filled in from reference TRBV7-9 and TRBJ2-7, reads DTGVSQNPRHKITKRGQNVTFRCDPISEHNRLYWYRQTLGQGPEFLTYFQNEAQLEKSRLLSDRFSAERPKGSFSTLEIQRTEQGDSAMYLCASSRFRGRGEQYFGPGTRLTVT.

This chain joins TRBV7-8 and TRBJ1-2; D remains unclear. Germline CDR1 reads SGHVS; CDR2 reads FQNEAQ. V was pared by 5 bases and J by 6 bases, with 10 bases between. The CDR3 covers 12 residues. This CDR3 reads CASSQSQDGYTF. The DNA of the CDR3 is TGTGCCAGCAGCCAATCCCAGGATGGCTACACCTTC.

This chain connects TRBV10-1 to TRBJ2-2; 11 positions match TRBD2. The CDR3 loop spans 19 amino acids. J lost 3 bases, V lost 6 bases, and 15 bases had no gene match. The germline V gene encodes CDR1 WNHNN and CDR2 SYGVQD (reference sequence). CDR3: CASSLRLAGLAKDTGELFF. CDR3 DNA: TGCGCCAGCAGCTTAAGACTAGCGGGGTTAGCGAAGGACACCGGGGAGCTGTTTTTT.

The count of this clone is one. This chain uses TRBV29-1 with TRBJ1-2; TRBD1 might be the D (5 bases). There are 13 residues in the CDR3. The ends were cut back, 6 bases at V and 5 bases at J, with 16 bases in the middle. From germline, CDR1 is SQVTM and CDR2 ANQGSEA. CDR3 sequence reads: CSVRTREGYGYTF. CDR3 bases: TGCAGCGTGAGGACACGGGAGGGTTATGGCTACACCTTC.

V is TRBV2 and J is TRBJ2-3, with no clear D. Germline V gene sequence: CDR1 SNHLY, CDR2 FYNNEI. Trimming removed 7 bases from V and 0 bases from J, with 5 bases in between. The CDR3 sequence is 12 residues long. CDR3: CASTGSTDTQYF. The CDR3 bases are TGTGCCAGCACCGGAAGCACAGATACGCAGTATTTT.

The chain links TRBV6-5 to TRBJ1-3; D possibly corresponds to TRBD1 (6 bases). The V end was cut by 5 bases, the J end by 9 bases, with 14 bases between. The CDR3 is 13 residues long. Germline V gives CDR1 MNHEY, CDR2 SVGAGI. DNA of the CDR3: TGTGCCAGCAGTGAGGGGCAGGGGAGCACCATATATTTT. This sequence encodes CASSEGQGSTIYF.

The chain has TRBV19 and TRBJ1-5; D not resolved. From germline, CDR1 is LNHDA and CDR2 SQIVND (reference sequence). The CDR3 covers 12 residues. V lost 10 bases, J lost 4 bases, and 11 bases lay in between. DNA of the CDR3: TGTGCCACTAAACCCGGGAATCAGCCCCAGCATTTT. It encodes CATKPGNQPQHF.

V gene TRBV19 combines with J gene TRBJ2-7, with unresolved D. CDR1 is LNHDA, CDR2 SQIVND, per germline (reference sequence). The CDR3 consists of 14 residues. The V gene lost 6 bases and the J gene lost 4 bases, with 16 bases spanning the gap. CDR3 sequence (DNA): TGTGCCAGTAGCCGTGGAATGCAAGGTTACGAGCAGTACTTC. This codes for CASSRGMQGYEQYF.

The V call is TRBV5-1, the J call TRBJ2-3, with 12 bases identical to TRBD2. Trimming removed 0 bases from V and 2 bases from J; junction bases left unmatched: 7. The germline V gene encodes CDR1 SGHRS and CDR2 YFSETQ. The CDR3 spans 18 residues. The CDR3 sequence is CASSLGLAGATSTDTQYF. The CDR3 nucleotides are TGCGCCAGCAGCTTGGGACTAGCGGGGGCGACGTCCACAGATACGCAGTATTTT.

The gene calls are TRBV5-1 and TRBJ2-5; D is ambiguous. Germline V gene lookup returns CDR1 SGHRS and CDR2 YFSETQ. CDR3 length: 14 amino acids. V lost 5 bases, J lost 4 bases, and 15 bases lay in between. DNA for the CDR3: TGCGCCAGCAGGAGCGCGCCGCCTAGAGAGACCCAGTACTTC. Translated: CASRSAPPRETQYF.

The sample holds one count of this clone. This rearrangement joins TRBV2 to TRBJ1-2; D may be TRBD1 (6 bases). The CDR3 has 14 amino acids. Trimming stripped 1 base from V and 4 bases from J, with 10 bases between. Germline CDR1 SNHLY, CDR2 FYNNEI. The CDR3 DNA follows: TGTGCCAGCAGTGAAGTAGAGGACAGCTATGGCTACACCTTC. Protein sequence: CASSEVEDSYGYTF. Full variable domain (remainder filled in from reference TRBV2 and TRBJ1-2): EPEVTQTPSHQVTQMGQEVILRCVPISNHLYFYWYRQILGQKVEFLVSFYNNEISEKSEIFDDQFSVERPDGSNFTLKIRSTKLEDSAMYFCASSEVEDSYGYTFGSGTRLTVV.

The chain carries TRBV14 and TRBJ2-7; 8 nucleotides line up with TRBD1. Germline V gives CDR1 SGHDN, CDR2 FVKESK. The CDR3 has 18 amino acids. V trimming: 4 bases; J trimming: 5 bases; junction bases outside the gene matches: 19. CDR3 nucleotide sequence: TGTGCCAGCAGCCCCCGGGACAGGAATGACCTAAGGGCGCACGAGCAGTACTTC. As protein: CASSPRDRNDLRAHEQYF.